This TCR beta chain stems from a study of response to subunit inactivated influenza vaccine. TCRdb re-analysed the RT-PCR reads in MiXCR, keeping a single row per CDR3 protein. The top ten hold 5.5% to 8% of the sample, which has 650,000 to 850,000 distinct CDR3 sequences, around 13% seen once. Note on this clonotype: The target antigen is unknown.

V was clipped by 0 bases and J by 5 bases, with 12 bases between them. Looked up from germline, CDR1 is SGHKS and CDR2 is YYEKEE (reference sequence). CDR3 size: 15 residues. Findings and limits, study-wide: The study's authors posited that every seasonal influenza vaccination enlists few new T cells.

The chain uses TRBV5-5 and TRBJ2-1; a weak D match, TRBD1 (5 bases). This TCR derives from a man in his fifties or sixties who received an inactivated influenza vaccine. The specimen comprised PBMCs from blood, sampled approximately 15 days before vaccination. CDR3 sequence: CASSLASSGNNEQFF. CDR3 sequence (DNA): TGTGCCAGCAGCTTGGCCAGTTCAGGGAACAATGAGCAGTTCTTC.